These T cell receptor beta chains were read from a single sample in a study of breast tumors, draining lymph nodes, adjacent tissues. TCRdb reprocessed the multiplex PCR reads with MiXCR, giving one entry per CDR3 protein. Among roughly 100,000 distinct CDR3 sequences listed, about 30% were seen once. Sequenced: axillary lymph node tissue. The receptors here all came from a female donor with breast cancer. Some clones in this sample may be carry-over from other donors' samples. Both conserved end residues are part of each CDR3. The order of the fields is J gene, clone size, D gene, V gene, CDR3 protein, CDR3 DNA. D genes are given only for firm matches. A clone size is listed for some rows: how often the clone was seen (once, few, many), or a class if it is expanded.

>TRBJ2-7|NA|TRBD1|TRBV5-1
CASSFPGQGQEQYF
TGCGCCAGCAGCTTCCCGGGACAGGGGCAAGAGCAGTACTTC
>TRBJ2-7|few|TRBD2|TRBV9
CASSPGLVSYEQYF
TGTGCCAGCAGCCCGGGACTAGTCAGCTACGAGCAGTACTTC
>TRBJ2-1|many|TRBD2|TRBV12-5
CASGRDYLNEQFF
TGTGCTAGTGGTCGGGACTATTTGAATGAGCAGTTCTTC
>TRBJ1-6|many|NA|TRBV28
CASSFTNSPLHF
TGTGCCAGCAGTTTCACCAATTCACCCCTCCACTTT
>TRBJ2-1|many|NA|TRBV2
CASGGRAYNEQFF
TGTGCCAGCGGGGGGCGGGCCTACAATGAGCAGTTCTTC
>TRBJ2-5|many|TRBD2|TRBV4-1
CASSHPTGGGETQYF
TGCGCCAGCAGCCACCCCACGGGAGGTGGGGAGACCCAGTACTTC
>TRBJ2-2|few|NA|TRBV9
CASSVAPIGGTGELFF
TGTGCCAGCAGCGTAGCCCCCATAGGGGGGACCGGGGAGCTGTTTTTT
>TRBJ1-6|many|TRBD1|TRBV6-6
CASSLPTGVQSPLHF
TGTGCCAGCAGTCTCCCGACAGGGGTTCAATCACCCCTCCACTTT
>TRBJ2-7|many|NA|TRBV6-6
CASSPGGGGNYEQYF
TGTGCCAGCAGTCCCGGGGGAGGGGGGAACTACGAGCAGTACTTC
>TRBJ2-7|many|TRBD2|TRBV20-1
CSAKEGLGTYEQYF
TGCAGTGCTAAGGAGGGACTAGGTACTTACGAGCAGTACTTC
>TRBJ2-4|many|TRBD2|TRBV5-1
CASSLSGTSKNIQYF
TGCGCCAGCAGCTTAAGCGGGACTTCCAAAAACATTCAGTACTTC
>TRBJ2-7|NA|NA|TRBV27
CASGNSGYEQYF
TGTGCCAGCGGCAATAGCGGCTACGAGCAGTACTTC
>TRBJ2-5|NA|NA|TRBV5-1
CASSLSRGGEKLFFGSGTQYF
NA
>TRBJ1-5|many|NA|TRBV19
CASSPGIGQPQHF
TGTGCCAGTAGCCCAGGGATTGGTCAGCCCCAGCATTTT
>TRBJ1-2|many|NA|TRBV6-1
CASSARQANYGYTF
TGTGCCAGCAGTGCCCGACAGGCTAACTATGGCTACACCTTC
>TRBJ2-5|many|NA|TRBV11-2
CASSPSDAYQETQYF
TGTGCCAGCAGTCCAAGTGATGCGTACCAAGAGACCCAGTACTTC
>TRBJ2-3|few|NA|TRBV6-2/TRBV6-3
CASSPPGRSTDTQYF
TGTGCCAGCAGTCCTCCGGGACGCAGCACAGATACGCAGTATTTT
>TRBJ1-1|many|NA|TRBV7-9
CASSLENEAFF
TGTGCCAGCAGCTTGGAAAATGAAGCTTTCTTT
>TRBJ1-1|many|TRBD1|TRBV20-1
CSAHYDRGSGEAFF
TGCAGTGCTCACTACGACAGGGGGAGTGGTGAAGCTTTCTTT
>TRBJ2-2|many|TRBD1|TRBV7-7
CASRDRTNTGELFF
TGTGCTAGTCGGGACAGGACGAACACCGGGGAGCTGTTTTTT
>TRBJ2-7|many|TRBD1|TRBV27
CASSLSHPGQGPYEQYF
TGTGCCAGCAGTTTATCGCATCCGGGACAGGGTCCCTACGAGCAGTACTTC
>TRBJ1-5|many|NA|TRBV20-1
CSALKGGEQPQHF
TGCAGTGCTCTAAAGGGGGGGGAGCAGCCCCAGCATTTT
>TRBJ1-5|many|NA|TRBV7-9
CASSLTPSNQPQHF
TGTGCCAGCAGTTTAACACCTAGCAATCAGCCCCAGCATTTT